The 22 T cell receptor beta chains below come from one sample, sequenced in a study of breast tumors, draining lymph nodes, adjacent tissues (dated by TCRdb to about 2016). The library came from multiplex PCR. Sequencing instrument: Illumina HiSeq 2000. TCRdb redid the processing of the public reads, applying fastp at Q25 and MiXCR, and retained in-frame beta chains. Each entry is one CDR3 protein sequence, shown with its most common DNA and genes. In all, the sample holds some 250,000 distinct CDR3 sequences, and approximately 36% of those were seen once. Jointly, the top ten make up approximately 3.5% of the sample. The axillary draining lymph nodes of breast cancer patients were the source of the lymph node samples. The specimen was axillary lymph node tissue. These TCRs come from a female donor with breast cancer. Some clones in this sample may be carry-over from other donors' samples.

There are many counts of this clonotype. This chain links TRBV24-1 with TRBJ2-3; no clear D. CDR1 and CDR2 from the germline V gene are KGHDR and SFDVKD. The V end lost 3 bases, the J end lost 4 bases, and 10 bases lay between the germline ends. The CDR3 covers 14 residues. The CDR3 DNA is TGTGCCACCAGTGATGACGGAGCGCCAGATACGCAGTATTTT. Encoded protein: CATSDDGAPDTQYF.

Details on this clonotype: Possible read error: a much larger clone is one base away. The rearrangement joins TRBV7-9 to TRBJ2-5; 10 nucleotides align to TRBD2. Germline lookup yields CDR1 SEHNR and CDR2 FQNEAQ (reference sequence). V lost 5 bases to trimming and J lost 9 bases; unmatched junction nucleotides: 15. The CDR3 is made up of 16 amino acids. The CDR3 here is CASSQVASGGGGAQYF. The CDR3 DNA reads as TGTGCCAGCAGCCAAGTGGCTAGCGGGGGAGGGGGGGCCCAGTACTTC.

This clonotype was seen repeatedly, ten times or more. The V and J genes are TRBV20-1 and TRBJ2-5; D is unclear. The CDR3 sequence is 16 residues long. Germline-derived CDR1 and CDR2 are DFQATT and SNEGSKA (reference sequence). V was trimmed by 3 bases and J by 0 bases, leaving 17 bases between them. The CDR3 is CSASKVWGKDQETQYF. DNA for the CDR3: TGCAGTGCTAGTAAGGTGTGGGGTAAGGACCAAGAGACCCAGTACTTC.

This clonotype was seen at least ten times. A single base separates this from a much larger clone, so it may be a read error. The genes are TRBV11-3 and TRBJ2-5; no clear D gene. With 3 bases removed from V and 1 base from J, the gap between germline ends came to 3 bases. Looked up from germline, CDR1 is SGHNT and CDR2 is YENEEA. This CDR3 is built from 12 residues. CDR3 region: CASSFSQETQYF. The CDR3 DNA reads TGTGCCAGCAGCTTCTCCCAAGAGACCCAGTACTTC. Complete variable domain (other parts from reference TRBV11-3 and TRBJ2-5): EAGVVQSPRYKIIEKKQPVAFWCNPISGHNTLYWYLQNLGQGPELLIRYENEEAVDDSQLPKDRFSAERLKGVDSTLKIQPAELGDSAVYLCASSFSQETQYFGPGTRLLVL.

Comments on this clonotype: With a much larger clone just one base away, this may be a read error. This chain connects TRBV9 to TRBJ2-7; D is ambiguous. The V end lost 4 bases, the J end lost 5 bases, and 10 bases lay between the germline ends. The V gene's germline CDR1 is SGDLS and CDR2 YYNGEE. The CDR3 has 12 amino acids. Here the CDR3 DNA reads TGTGCCAGCAGCCAAGAGGCCCACGAGCAGTACTTC. Its translation: CASSQEAHEQYF.

This clonotype was counted many times. The V call is TRBV3-1, the J call TRBJ1-3; D unclear. The V gene lost 2 bases and the J gene lost 4 bases, with 6 bases spanning the gap. This CDR3 is built from 13 residues. Germline V lookup: CDR1 LGHDT, CDR2 YNNKEL (reference sequence). The CDR3 loop is CASSQPSGNTIYF. CDR3 in DNA: TGTGCCAGCAGCCAACCTTCCGGAAACACCATATATTTT.

The V call is TRBV6-1, the J call TRBJ2-3; D gene ambiguous. Germline CDR1 and CDR2: MNHNS and SASEGT. The CDR3 consists of 12 residues. Trimming cost V 6 bases and J 3 bases, with 7 bases left between them. The CDR3 is CASRIGTDTQYF. The CDR3 DNA sequence: TGTGCCAGCAGGATCGGGACAGATACGCAGTATTTT.

This clonotype was counted at least ten times. This chain joins TRBV20-1 and TRBJ2-7; D unclear. CDR1 and CDR2 from the germline V gene are DFQATT and SNEGSKA (reference sequence). This CDR3 contains 12 residues. Trimming cost V 5 bases and J 5 bases, with 13 bases left between them. The CDR3 reads CSASRASDEQYF. The DNA for the CDR3 is TGCAGTGCTTCCCGGGCTTCGGACGAGCAGTACTTC.

This clonotype is deemed medium-sized. V gene TRBV7-3 combines with J gene TRBJ2-3; the D gene is possibly TRBD2 (5 bases). The CDR3 runs 12 residues. Germline V gene lookup returns CDR1 SGHTA and CDR2 FQGTGA. V lost 2 bases to trimming and J lost 5 bases, with 5 bases between them. For the CDR3, the DNA is TGTGCCAGCAGCTTAGAGGGAGATACGCAGTATTTT. It yields the protein CASSLEGDTQYF.

This clonotype has a count of ten or more. The rearrangement uses TRBV2 and TRBJ2-2; D is perhaps TRBD1 (6 bases). The V gene's germline CDR1 is SNHLY and CDR2 FYNNEI. There are 16 residues in the CDR3. The V end was cut by 3 bases, the J end by 2 bases, with 13 bases between. CDR3 sequence (DNA): TGTGCCAGCAGTGAGGGGCAGGGGTTTAACACCGGGGAGCTGTTTTTT. It yields the protein CASSEGQGFNTGELFF.

This clonotype came up many times. The V gene is TRBV20-1, the J gene TRBJ1-2, with D possibly matching TRBD1 (5 bases). With 0 bases removed from V and 5 bases from J, the gap between germline ends came to 7 bases. The CDR3 has 12 residues. Germline CDR1 reads DFQATT; CDR2 reads SNEGSKA (reference sequence). Written as DNA, the CDR3 is TGCAGTGCTAGAGAGGCAGGGTATGGCTACACCTTC. Translating it yields CSAREAGYGYTF.

This clonotype was seen many times. The chain uses TRBV29-1 and TRBJ2-3; D is unclear. V lost 3 bases and J 11 bases, leaving 12 bases between the germline ends. The CDR3 is 11 amino acids. Germline CDR1 and CDR2: SQVTM and ANQGSEA. The CDR3 DNA reads as TGCAGCGTTGAGGCCCCCCATGGGCAGTATTTT. As protein: CSVEAPHGQYF.

This clonotype was seen many times. The rearrangement uses TRBV5-8 and TRBJ2-7; weak D call: TRBD1 (5 bases). Per germline, CDR1 SGHTS and CDR2 YDEGEE. This CDR3 region has 16 residues. The ends were cut back, 0 bases at V and 3 bases at J, with 16 bases in the middle. The CDR3 DNA reads TGTGCCAGCAGCTTGGGACTGGGGCTAAACTACTACGAGCAGTACTTC. Translating it yields CASSLGLGLNYYEQYF.

This clonotype was seen at least ten times. This rearrangement joins TRBV6-5 to TRBJ2-7; TRBD1 agrees at 7 bases. After removal of 2 bases from V and 2 bases from J, the junction contained 3 bases not matched to a gene. Germline CDR1 MNHEY, CDR2 SVGAGI. This CDR3 has 14 amino acids. The CDR3 loop reads CASSYRGRPYEQYF. As DNA, the CDR3 is TGTGCCAGCAGTTACAGGGGGCGCCCCTACGAGCAGTACTTC.

Worth noting for this clonotype: A single base separates this from a much larger clone, so it may be a read error. For the CDR3, the DNA is TGTGCCAGCAGCCCCTATAGGACAGGGGGCCTTTATGGCTACACCTTC. This encodes CASSPYRTGGLYGYTF. The chain is built from TRBV6-5 and TRBJ1-2; 11 bases agree with TRBD1. CDR3 size: 16 residues. The germline V gene has CDR1 MNHEY and CDR2 SVGAGI. V trimming: 6 bases; J trimming: 5 bases; junction bases outside the gene matches: 11.

The rearrangement uses TRBV19 and TRBJ1-5; the D gene is possibly TRBD1 (5 bases). This CDR3 has 16 amino acids. Germline V gives CDR1 LNHDA, CDR2 SQIVND (reference sequence). V dropped 9 bases and J dropped 2 bases, with 20 bases sitting between them. As DNA, the CDR3 is TGTGCCAGCACCGACCCGCGGGGACGTGGCAATCAGCCCCAGCATTTT. It encodes CASTDPRGRGNQPQHF.

With regard to this clonotype: It may be a read error: a sequence one base away is much more abundant. V and J are TRBV20-1 and TRBJ2-2; no firm D call. CDR3 length equals 14 residues. Trimming removed 1 base from V and 10 bases from J, with 16 bases in between. Per germline, CDR1 DFQATT and CDR2 SNEGSKA (reference sequence). Here the CDR3 DNA reads TGCAGTGCTAGAGCTCCTTTGTCGGCCGCGGAGCTGTTTTTT. Translating it yields CSARAPLSAAELFF.

This clonotype appeared a few times. A much larger clone differs from this one at a single base, so this may be a read error. The CDR3 loop is CASSALQETQYF. In DNA form, the CDR3 reads TGTGCCAGCAGTGCCCTCCAAGAGACCCAGTACTTC. The chain recombines TRBV28 with TRBJ2-5; D is undetermined. CDR3 size: 12 residues. Trimming removed 5 bases from V and 1 base from J, with 5 bases in between. Per the germline V gene, CDR1 is MDHEN and CDR2 is SYDVKM.

With respect to this clonotype: At one of its ends the junction is not consistent with the germline gene, which may arise from a read error. The rearrangement links TRBV7-9 to TRBJ1-6, with D perhaps TRBD1 (6 bases). The CDR3 spans 17 residues. Germline CDR1 is SEHNR and CDR2 is FQNEAQ (reference sequence). In nucleotides, the CDR3 is TGTGCCAGCAGATCAGACAGGCTAAGCTCCTATAATCCACCCCTCCACTTT. It codes for CASRSDRLSSYNPPLHF.

The table lists this clonotype with many counts. The chain carries TRBV7-9 and TRBJ2-5; D gene uncertain. The ends were cut back, 5 bases at V and 1 base at J, with 5 bases in the middle. Germline V gene sequence: CDR1 SEHNR, CDR2 FQNEAQ (reference sequence). CDR3 length: 12 amino acids. The CDR3 loop reads CASSTSQETQYF. For the CDR3, the DNA is TGTGCCAGCAGCACAAGCCAAGAGACCCAGTACTTC.

The chain carries TRBV18 and TRBJ1-4; 7 bases align to TRBD1. Germline V gives CDR1 KGHSH, CDR2 LQKENI. The CDR3 runs 16 residues. V lost 3 bases to trimming and J lost 7 bases; unmatched junction nucleotides: 11. DNA for the CDR3: TGTGCCAGCTCACCCAACCCTCCAGGGGGTAGTGAAAAACTGTTTTTT. It encodes CASSPNPPGGSEKLFF.

As concerns this clonotype: This may stem from a read error, because a much larger clone lies one nucleotide away. This chain connects TRBV11-1 to TRBJ2-1; the D gene is possibly TRBD2 (6 bases). CDR3 length equals 17 residues. Trimming left V 5 bases short and J 2 bases short, with 19 bases between. Germline V gene lookup returns CDR1 SGHAT and CDR2 FQDESV (reference sequence). CDR3 coding DNA: TGTGCCAGCAGCCTCCCGTGGGAGGCCGGTACCTACAATGAGCAGTTCTTC. The encoded protein is CASSLPWEAGTYNEQFF.